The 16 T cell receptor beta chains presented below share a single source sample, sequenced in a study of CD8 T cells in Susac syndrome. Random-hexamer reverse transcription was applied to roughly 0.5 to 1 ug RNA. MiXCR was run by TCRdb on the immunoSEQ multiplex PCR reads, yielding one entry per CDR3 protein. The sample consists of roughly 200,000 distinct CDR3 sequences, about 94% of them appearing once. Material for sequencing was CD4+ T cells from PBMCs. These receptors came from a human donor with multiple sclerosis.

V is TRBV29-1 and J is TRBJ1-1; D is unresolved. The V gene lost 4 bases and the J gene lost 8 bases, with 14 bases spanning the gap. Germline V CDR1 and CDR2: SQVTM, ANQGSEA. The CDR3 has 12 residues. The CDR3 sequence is CSVVVAHSEAFF. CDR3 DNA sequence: TGCAGCGTTGTAGTGGCCCATTCGGAAGCTTTCTTT.

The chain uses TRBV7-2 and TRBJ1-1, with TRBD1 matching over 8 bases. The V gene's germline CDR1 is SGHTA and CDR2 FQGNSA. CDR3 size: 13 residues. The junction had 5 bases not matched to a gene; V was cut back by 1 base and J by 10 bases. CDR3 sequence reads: CASSLVGQVGAFF. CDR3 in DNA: TGTGCCAGCAGCTTAGTGGGACAGGTTGGAGCTTTCTTT.

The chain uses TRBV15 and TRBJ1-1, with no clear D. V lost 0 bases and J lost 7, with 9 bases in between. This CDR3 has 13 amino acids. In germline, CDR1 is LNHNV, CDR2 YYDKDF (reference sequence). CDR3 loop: CATSRDVGIEAFF. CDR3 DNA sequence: TGTGCCACCAGCAGAGATGTCGGTATTGAAGCTTTCTTT.

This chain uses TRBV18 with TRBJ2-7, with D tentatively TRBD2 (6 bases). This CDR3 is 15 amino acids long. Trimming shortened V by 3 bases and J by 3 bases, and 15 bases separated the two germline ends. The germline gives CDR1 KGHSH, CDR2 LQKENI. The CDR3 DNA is TGTGCCAGCTCACCCCGGGGCGGGGCGGACTACGAGCAGTACTTC. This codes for CASSPRGGADYEQYF.

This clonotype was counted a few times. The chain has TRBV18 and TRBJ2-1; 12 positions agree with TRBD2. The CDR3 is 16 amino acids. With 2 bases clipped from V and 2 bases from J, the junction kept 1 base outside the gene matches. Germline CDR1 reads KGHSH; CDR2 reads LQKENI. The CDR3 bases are TGTGCCAGCTCACCAGGACTAGCGGGAACCTACAATGAGCAGTTCTTC. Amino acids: CASSPGLAGTYNEQFF.

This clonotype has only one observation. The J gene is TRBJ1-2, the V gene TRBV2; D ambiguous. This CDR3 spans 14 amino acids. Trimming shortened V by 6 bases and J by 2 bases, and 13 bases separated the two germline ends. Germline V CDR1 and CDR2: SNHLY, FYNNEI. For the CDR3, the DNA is TGTGCCAGCAGCGCCCCGGGTCCAAACTATGGCTACACCTTC. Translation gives CASSAPGPNYGYTF.

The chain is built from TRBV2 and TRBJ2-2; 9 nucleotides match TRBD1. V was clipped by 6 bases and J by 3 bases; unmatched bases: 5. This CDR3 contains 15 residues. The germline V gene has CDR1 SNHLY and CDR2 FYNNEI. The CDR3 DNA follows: TGTGCCAGCAGCGAGGGGGACAGGGACACCGGGGAGCTGTTTTTT. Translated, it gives CASSEGDRDTGELFF.

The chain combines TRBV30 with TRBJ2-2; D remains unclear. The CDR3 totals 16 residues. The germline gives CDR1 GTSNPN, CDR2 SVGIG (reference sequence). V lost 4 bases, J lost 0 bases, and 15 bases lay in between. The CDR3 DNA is TGTGCCTGGACCACCACCTGGGCTTCGAACACCGGGGAGCTGTTTTTT. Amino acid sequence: CAWTTTWASNTGELFF.

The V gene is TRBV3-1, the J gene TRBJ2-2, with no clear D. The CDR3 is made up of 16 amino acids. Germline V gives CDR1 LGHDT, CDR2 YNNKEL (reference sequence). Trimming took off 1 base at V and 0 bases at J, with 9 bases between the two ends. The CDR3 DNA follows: TGTGCCAGCAGCCAAGCGCGGCTAGCGAACACCGGGGAGCTGTTTTTT. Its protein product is CASSQARLANTGELFF.

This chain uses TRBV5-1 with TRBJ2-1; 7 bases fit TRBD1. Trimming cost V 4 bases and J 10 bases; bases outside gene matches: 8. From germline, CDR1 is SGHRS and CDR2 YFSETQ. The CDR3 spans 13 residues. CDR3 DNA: TGCGCCAGCAGCCTAGGACAGGCGAGAGAGCAGTTCTTC. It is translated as CASSLGQAREQFF.

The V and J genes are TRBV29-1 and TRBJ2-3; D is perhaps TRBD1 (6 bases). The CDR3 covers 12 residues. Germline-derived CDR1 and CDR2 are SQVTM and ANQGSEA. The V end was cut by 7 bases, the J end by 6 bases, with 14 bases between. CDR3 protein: CSASGASDTQYF. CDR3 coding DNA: TGCAGCGCGTCAGGGGCATCGGATACGCAGTATTTT.

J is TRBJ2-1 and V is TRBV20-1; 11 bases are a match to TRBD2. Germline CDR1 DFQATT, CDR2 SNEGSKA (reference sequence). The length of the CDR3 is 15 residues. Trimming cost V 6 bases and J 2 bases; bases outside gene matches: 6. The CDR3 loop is CSATTSGGTYNEQFF. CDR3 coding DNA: TGCAGTGCGACAACTAGCGGGGGTACCTACAATGAGCAGTTCTTC.

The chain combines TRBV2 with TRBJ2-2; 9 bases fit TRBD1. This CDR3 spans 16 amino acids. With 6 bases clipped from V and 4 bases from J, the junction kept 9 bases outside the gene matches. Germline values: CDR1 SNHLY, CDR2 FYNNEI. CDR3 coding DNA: TGTGCCAGCAGCGATACAGGGGGCGCTTTCACCGGGGAGCTGTTTTTT. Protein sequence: CASSDTGGAFTGELFF.

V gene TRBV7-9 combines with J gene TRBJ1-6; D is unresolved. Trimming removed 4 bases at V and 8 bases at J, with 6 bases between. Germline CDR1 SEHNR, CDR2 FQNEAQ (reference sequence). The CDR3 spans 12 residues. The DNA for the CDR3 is TGTGCCAGCAGCTGGGAGTATTCACCCCTCCACTTT. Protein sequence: CASSWEYSPLHF. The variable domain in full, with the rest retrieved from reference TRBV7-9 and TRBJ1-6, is DTGVSQNPRHKITKRGQNVTFRCDPISEHNRLYWYRQTLGQGPEFLTYFQNEAQLEKSRLLSDRFSAERPKGSFSTLEIQRTEQGDSAMYLCASSWEYSPLHFGNGTRLTVT.

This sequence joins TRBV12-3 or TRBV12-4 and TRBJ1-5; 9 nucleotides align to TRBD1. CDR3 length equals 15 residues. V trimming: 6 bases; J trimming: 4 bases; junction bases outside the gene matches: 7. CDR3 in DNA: TGTGCCAGCAGATCCGGGACAGGGAGAAATCAGCCCCAGCATTTT. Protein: CASRSGTGRNQPQHF.

The CDR3 DNA follows: TGTGCCAGCAGCTTGACAGGGACCTATGGCTACACCTTC. Amino acid sequence: CASSLTGTYGYTF. V gene TRBV7-2 combines with J gene TRBJ1-2; 7 bases are a match to TRBD1. Germline assignment: CDR1 SGHTA and CDR2 FQGNSA. CDR3 length: 13 residues. V was pared by 3 bases and J by 4 bases, with 2 bases of the junction left unmatched. The variable domain in full, completed from reference TRBV7-2 and TRBJ1-2, reads GAGVSQSPSNKVTEKGKDVELRCDPISGHTALYWYRQSLGQGLEFLIYFQGNSAPDKSGLPSDRFSAERTGGSVSTLTIQRTQQEDSAVYLCASSLTGTYGYTFGSGTRLTVV.